This passage covers 28 T cell receptor beta chains from one sample sequenced in a study of T cell responses to AZD1222 COVID-19 vaccine. TCRdb keeps only in-frame clones here, not all; method: immunoSEQ multiplex PCR. Of roughly 160,000 clones in the sample, approximately 91% were seen once. This sample comprised peripheral blood, obtained on day 0 of AZD1222 vaccination. The receptors shown here come from an adult in good health.

V gene TRBV27 combines with J gene TRBJ2-7, with D perhaps matching TRBD2 (5 bases). The CDR3 spans 15 residues. Trimming took 6 bases from V and 4 from J, leaving 19 bases between them. The germline V gene encodes CDR1 MNHEY and CDR2 SMNVEV (reference sequence). The CDR3 loop is CASSDLKRREYEQYF. The CDR3 bases are TGTGCCAGCAGCGACCTCAAGCGGAGAGAGTACGAGCAGTACTTC.

The chain has TRBV19 and TRBJ2-7, with D possibly TRBD2 on 5 matching bases. This CDR3 is built from 17 residues. The V gene lost 3 bases and the J gene lost 2 bases, with 20 bases spanning the gap. CDR1 is LNHDA and CDR2 is SQIVND in the germline V gene (reference sequence). CDR3 residues: CASSIKPQLWGAYEQYF. CDR3 in DNA: TGTGCCAGTAGTATTAAACCTCAGCTTTGGGGAGCCTACGAGCAGTACTTC.

This rearrangement joins TRBV4-2 to TRBJ2-5, with 8 bases lining up with TRBD2. Germline loops: CDR1 LGHNA, CDR2 YNFKEQ. The ends lost 0 bases at V and 1 base at J; junction bases unmatched: 7. CDR3 size: 17 residues. As DNA, the CDR3 is TGTGCCAGCAGCCAAGAGGGACGAGCGGGAGTCCAAGAGACCCAGTACTTC. Translated, it gives CASSQEGRAGVQETQYF.

The chain joins TRBV9 to TRBJ1-4; D is uncertain. CDR3 length equals 14 residues. CDR1 and CDR2 from the germline V gene are SGDLS and YYNGEE. V shed 1 base and J shed 0 bases, with 4 bases lying between them. The CDR3 region has the DNA TGTGCCAGCAGCGTACGGGCAACTAATGAAAAACTGTTTTTT. Translation gives CASSVRATNEKLFF.

The genes are TRBV7-9 and TRBJ2-5, with 9 nucleotides matching TRBD1. This CDR3 spans 15 amino acids. Germline CDR1 reads SEHNR; CDR2 reads FQNEAQ (reference sequence). V lost 2 bases and J lost 3; bases outside the gene matches: 4. The chain's CDR3 is CASSLRQGVKETQYF. In nucleotides, the CDR3 is TGTGCCAGCAGCTTACGACAGGGGGTCAAAGAGACCCAGTACTTC.

J is TRBJ2-7 and V is TRBV30, with 7 bases that match TRBD2. Losses at the gene ends were 4 bases for V and 5 bases for J; bases not matched to a gene: 5. Germline V gene lookup returns CDR1 GTSNPN and CDR2 SVGIG (reference sequence). This CDR3 region has 12 residues. CDR3 in amino acids: CAWTRLAHEQYF. The CDR3 DNA reads TGTGCCTGGACCCGACTAGCCCACGAGCAGTACTTC.

The CDR3 loop reads CASSLEGGQTEAFF. The CDR3 nucleotides are TGTGCCAGCAGCTTAGAGGGTGGGCAGACTGAAGCTTTCTTT. This rearrangement joins TRBV11-3 to TRBJ1-1; D call uncertain. The V gene lost 0 bases and the J gene lost 5 bases, with 10 bases spanning the gap. Germline V gene lookup returns CDR1 SGHNT and CDR2 YENEEA. The CDR3 covers 14 residues.

V usage is TRBV11-2 and J usage is TRBJ1-1, with 8 bases lining up with TRBD1. Germline V gene lookup returns CDR1 SGHAT and CDR2 FQNNGV. V was clipped by 6 bases and J by 11 bases; unmatched bases: 14. The CDR3 runs to 14 residues. In nucleotides, the CDR3 is TGTGCCAGCAGTCTACCGGGACAGGCTACTCGGGCTTTCTTT. It encodes CASSLPGQATRAFF.

This sequence joins TRBV3-1 (or the pseudogene TRBV3-2) and TRBJ1-4, with D tentatively TRBD1 (6 bases). There are 15 residues in the CDR3. Germline CDR1 reads LGHDT; CDR2 reads YNNKEL (reference sequence). Trimming left V 5 bases short and J 5 bases short, with 15 bases between. The DNA for the CDR3 is TGTGCCAGCAGCTATACAGGGTCCATGAATGAAAAACTGTTTTTT. Residues: CASSYTGSMNEKLFF.

The V gene is TRBV19, the J gene TRBJ1-1; D call uncertain. The V end was cut by 3 bases, the J end by 4 bases, with 12 bases between. Germline CDR1 is LNHDA and CDR2 is SQIVND (reference sequence). This CDR3 contains 14 residues. This CDR3 is CASSINGASTEAFF. In nucleotides, the CDR3 is TGTGCCAGTAGTATCAACGGTGCGTCCACTGAAGCTTTCTTT.

The chain employs TRBV24-1 and TRBJ2-7, with a possible D match to TRBD1 (6 bases). Germline V lookup: CDR1 KGHDR, CDR2 SFDVKD. V lost 5 bases and J 3 bases, leaving 13 bases between the germline ends. This CDR3 has 14 amino acids. CDR3 sequence (DNA): TGTGCCACCAGTGCTCACAGGGTGCTCTACGAGCAGTACTTC. It is translated as CATSAHRVLYEQYF.

This chain uses TRBV6-5 with TRBJ1-2; no clear D. With 4 bases removed from V and 7 bases from J, the gap between germline ends came to 10 bases. Germline-derived CDR1 and CDR2 are MNHEY and SVGAGI. The CDR3 covers 12 residues. For the CDR3, the DNA is TGTGCCAGCAGTTCCCCCGGGTCTGGCTACACCTTC. This codes for CASSSPGSGYTF.

The chain recombines TRBV7-9 with TRBJ2-7; the match to TRBD2 covers 14 bases. In germline, CDR1 is SEHNR, CDR2 FQNEAQ (reference sequence). This CDR3 contains 15 residues. V lost 5 bases and J lost 10; bases outside the gene matches: 10. The CDR3 reads CASSLQGLAGVNQYF. The CDR3 nucleotides are TGTGCCAGCAGCCTGCAGGGACTAGCGGGAGTAAATCAGTACTTC.

V gene TRBV14 combines with J gene TRBJ2-3; weak D call: TRBD2 (5 bases). The CDR3 runs to 14 residues. Trimming removed 0 bases at V and 2 bases at J, with 6 bases between. Germline V gene sequence: CDR1 SGHDN, CDR2 FVKESK. Here the CDR3 reads CASSQDLATDTQYF. The CDR3 bases are TGTGCCAGCAGCCAAGACCTAGCCACAGATACGCAGTATTTT.

The V gene is TRBV19, the J gene TRBJ1-1, with TRBD1 matching 7 bases. Germline V gives CDR1 LNHDA, CDR2 SQIVND (reference sequence). Losses at the gene ends were 6 bases for V and 11 bases for J; bases not matched to a gene: 6. The CDR3 covers 11 residues. The CDR3 here is CASRLNRGAFF. CDR3 bases: TGTGCCAGTAGACTTAACAGGGGCGCTTTCTTT.

The J gene is TRBJ1-2, the V gene TRBV6-5; D gene uncertain. Germline V gene lookup returns CDR1 MNHEY and CDR2 SVGAGI. This CDR3 contains 14 residues. V was cut by 5 bases and J by 6 bases, with 16 bases left in between. The CDR3 reads CASSHGRLRDGYTF. The CDR3 bases are TGTGCCAGCAGTCACGGAAGACTAAGGGATGGCTACACCTTC.

This sequence joins TRBV4-1 and TRBJ1-2; the match to TRBD1 covers 7 bases. The CDR3 contains 15 residues. The V and J ends lost 4 bases and 6 bases, in that order; junction bases with no gene match: 11. Germline assignment: CDR1 MGHRA and CDR2 YSYEKL. CDR3 protein: CASSPGRGGADGYTF. The CDR3 nucleotides read TGCGCCAGCAGCCCCGGGAGAGGGGGCGCAGATGGCTACACCTTC.

This chain uses TRBV5-1 with TRBJ2-3; no clear D. The CDR3 runs to 13 residues. V was trimmed by 0 bases and J by 5 bases, leaving 7 bases between them. Germline-derived CDR1 and CDR2 are SGHRS and YFSETQ. The CDR3: CASSLDRVDTQYF. CDR3 coding DNA: TGCGCCAGCAGCTTGGATAGAGTAGATACGCAGTATTTT.

This rearrangement joins TRBV6-6 to TRBJ1-2; 9 bases match TRBD1. With 6 bases clipped from V and 6 bases from J, the junction kept 2 bases outside the gene matches. This CDR3 is 12 amino acids long. The V gene's germline CDR1 is MNHNY and CDR2 SVGAGI (reference sequence). The CDR3 sequence is CASSRTGDGYTF. CDR3 sequence (DNA): TGTGCCAGCAGCAGGACAGGGGATGGCTACACCTTC.

The J gene is TRBJ2-1, the V gene TRBV28; D possibly corresponds to TRBD1 (6 bases). Per the germline V gene, CDR1 is MDHEN and CDR2 is SYDVKM. The CDR3 totals 14 residues. Trimming pared 3 bases from V and 4 bases from J, leaving 10 bases between. CDR3 coding DNA: TGTGCCAGCAGTTTCGGTGGACAGTACAATGAGCAGTTCTTC. Translation gives CASSFGGQYNEQFF.

The V and J genes are TRBV7-9 and TRBJ2-1; TRBD2 matches at 14 bases. Germline values: CDR1 SEHNR, CDR2 FQNEAQ (reference sequence). The CDR3 consists of 15 residues. Trimming removed 6 bases from V and 8 bases from J; junction bases left unmatched: 6. CDR3 in amino acids: CASRQGLAGEDEQFF. CDR3 coding DNA: TGTGCCAGCAGACAGGGACTAGCGGGAGAAGATGAGCAGTTCTTC. Full variable domain (remainder filled in from reference TRBV7-9 and TRBJ2-1): DTGVSQNPRHKITKRGQNVTFRCDPISEHNRLYWYRQTLGQGPEFLTYFQNEAQLEKSRLLSDRFSAERPKGSFSTLEIQRTEQGDSAMYLCASRQGLAGEDEQFFGPGTRLTVL.

The chain couples TRBV6-2 or TRBV6-3 to TRBJ2-7; tentatively, D is TRBD1 (6 bases). This CDR3 comprises 17 residues. V lost 5 bases and J 2 bases, leaving 22 bases between the germline ends. CDR1 is MNHEY, CDR2 SVGEGT, per germline. DNA of the CDR3: TGTGCCAGCAGTACACCCCTCCCGGGCCGGGACACCTACGAGCAGTACTTC. Protein: CASSTPLPGRDTYEQYF.

The chain is built from TRBV5-1 and TRBJ2-7, with 8 nucleotides matching TRBD1. V trimming: 4 bases; J trimming: 5 bases; junction bases outside the gene matches: 5. Looked up from germline, CDR1 is SGHRS and CDR2 is YFSETQ. The CDR3 has 13 amino acids. CDR3 DNA sequence: TGCGCCAGCAGCAAGGACAGGGTGCACGAGCAGTACTTC. It codes for CASSKDRVHEQYF.

The chain is built from TRBV11-3 and TRBJ2-3, with D unresolved. V was clipped by 4 bases and J by 6 bases, with 14 bases between them. CDR3 length equals 14 residues. Germline CDR1 and CDR2: SGHNT and YENEEA. CDR3 sequence: CASSSSPASDTQYF. The CDR3, as DNA: TGTGCCAGCAGCTCATCACCCGCCAGCGATACGCAGTATTTT.

The chain links TRBV4-1 to TRBJ2-1; 11 bases map to TRBD2. The CDR3 has 15 residues. V lost 1 base to trimming and J lost 6 bases; unmatched junction nucleotides: 2. From germline, CDR1 is MGHRA and CDR2 YSYEKL. CDR3 in DNA: TGCGCCAGCAGCCAAGTTAGCGGGAGGGTCAATGAGCAGTTCTTC. Translating gives CASSQVSGRVNEQFF.

V and J are TRBV15 and TRBJ1-5, with D maybe TRBD1 (5 bases). The CDR3 runs to 17 residues. The V and J ends lost 2 bases and 0 bases respectively, with 14 bases between them. Germline V gene sequence: CDR1 LNHNV, CDR2 YYDKDF (reference sequence). The CDR3 region is CATSRSNFGGSNQPQHF. CDR3 in DNA: TGTGCCACCAGCAGATCAAACTTCGGGGGTAGCAATCAGCCCCAGCATTTT.

The chain has TRBV2 and TRBJ1-2, with 8 bases lining up with TRBD1. In germline, CDR1 is SNHLY, CDR2 FYNNEI. Losses at the gene ends were 4 bases for V and 3 bases for J; bases not matched to a gene: 7. This CDR3 is built from 15 residues. The CDR3 DNA reads TGTGCCAGCAGTGCAGACAGGGGAGTTTACTATGGCTACACCTTC. Amino acids: CASSADRGVYYGYTF.

The CDR3 DNA reads TGTGCCAGCGCCCCTCCACAGGGGGGAGAGACCCAGTACTTC. Translated: CASAPPQGGETQYF. The chain joins TRBV25-1 to TRBJ2-5, with 8 nucleotides matching TRBD1. The J segment lost 4 bases and the V segment lost 8 bases, leaving 9 bases of the junction unmatched. Germline V CDR1 and CDR2: MGHDK, SYGVNS. The CDR3 loop spans 14 amino acids.